The clone carrying this TCR beta chain occurred many times. The antigen is unknown. This CDR3 has 17 residues. With 1 base clipped from V and 0 bases from J, the junction kept 9 bases outside the gene matches. CDR1 and CDR2 from the germline V gene are MGHDK and SYGVNS. The sample originates from a study of T cells in Graves' hyperthyroidism and ophthalmopathy. Stable Graves' hyperthyroidism meant no ophthalmopathy progression within 18 months. Each patient was aged 18 to 65 and had newly diagnosed hyperthyroidism of under 2 months' duration. Exclusion of patients followed from uncontrolled infection, other autoimmune disease, pregnancy or lactation. TCR beta CDR3 sequences were amplified from RNA transcripts. HTBI primers were used for first-round RT-PCR of the TCR CDR3. TCRdb redid the calling of the multiplex PCR reads with MiXCR, one entry per CDR3 protein. The data contain around 580,000 distinct CDR3 sequences, 46% of them singletons.

Regarding the study as a whole: Most expanded thyroid clonotypes above 0.001 recurred in blood.

Sequenced: peripheral blood or thyroid tissue (not recorded which). The source of this sequence is a woman in her late teens or twenties with Graves' hyperthyroidism. The V call is TRBV25-1, the J call TRBJ2-7; 7 positions match TRBD1. CDR3 residues: CASSESIRDSFSYEQYF. For the CDR3, the DNA is TGTGCCAGCAGTGAATCGATCCGGGACAGTTTCTCCTACGAGCAGTACTTC.